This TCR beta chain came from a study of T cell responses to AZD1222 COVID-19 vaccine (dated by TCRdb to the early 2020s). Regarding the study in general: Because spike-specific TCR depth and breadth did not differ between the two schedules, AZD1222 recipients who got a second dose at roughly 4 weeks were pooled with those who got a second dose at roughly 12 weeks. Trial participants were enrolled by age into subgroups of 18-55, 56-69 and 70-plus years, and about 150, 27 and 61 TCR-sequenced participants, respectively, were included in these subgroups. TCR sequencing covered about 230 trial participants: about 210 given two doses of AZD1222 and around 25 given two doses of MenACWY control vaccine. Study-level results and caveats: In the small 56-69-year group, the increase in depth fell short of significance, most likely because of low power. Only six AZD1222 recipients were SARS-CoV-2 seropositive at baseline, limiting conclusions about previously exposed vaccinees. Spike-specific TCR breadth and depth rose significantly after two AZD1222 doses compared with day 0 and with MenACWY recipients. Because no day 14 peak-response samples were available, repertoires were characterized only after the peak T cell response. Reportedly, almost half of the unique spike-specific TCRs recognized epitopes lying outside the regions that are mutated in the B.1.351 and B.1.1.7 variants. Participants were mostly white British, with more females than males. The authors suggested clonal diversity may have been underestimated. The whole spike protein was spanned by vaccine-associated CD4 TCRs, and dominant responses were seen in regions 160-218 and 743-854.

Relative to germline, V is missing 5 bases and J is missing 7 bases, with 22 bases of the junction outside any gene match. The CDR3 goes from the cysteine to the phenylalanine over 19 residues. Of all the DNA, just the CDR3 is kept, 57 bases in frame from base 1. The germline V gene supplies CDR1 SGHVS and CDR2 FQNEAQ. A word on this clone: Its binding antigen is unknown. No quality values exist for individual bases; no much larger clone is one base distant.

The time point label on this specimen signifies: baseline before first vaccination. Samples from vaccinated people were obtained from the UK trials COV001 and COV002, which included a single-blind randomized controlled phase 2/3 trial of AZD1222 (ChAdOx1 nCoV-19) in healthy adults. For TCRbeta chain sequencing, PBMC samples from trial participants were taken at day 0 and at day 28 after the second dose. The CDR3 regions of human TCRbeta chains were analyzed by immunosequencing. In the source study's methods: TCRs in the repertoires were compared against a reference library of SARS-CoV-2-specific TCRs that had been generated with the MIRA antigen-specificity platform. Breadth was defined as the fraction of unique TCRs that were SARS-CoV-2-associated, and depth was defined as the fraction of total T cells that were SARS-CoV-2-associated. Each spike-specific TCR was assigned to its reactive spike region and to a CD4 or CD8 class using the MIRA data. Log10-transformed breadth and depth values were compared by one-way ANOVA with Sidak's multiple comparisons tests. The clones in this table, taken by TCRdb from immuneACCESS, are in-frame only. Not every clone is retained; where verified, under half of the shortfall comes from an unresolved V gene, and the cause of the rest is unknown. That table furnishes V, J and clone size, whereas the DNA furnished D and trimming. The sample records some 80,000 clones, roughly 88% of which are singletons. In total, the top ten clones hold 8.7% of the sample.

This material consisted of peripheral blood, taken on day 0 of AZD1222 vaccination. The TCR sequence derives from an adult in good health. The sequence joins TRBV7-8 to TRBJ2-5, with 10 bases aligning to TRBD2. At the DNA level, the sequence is TGTGCCAGCAGCCCCAGGTTCAGCGGGGGGGCGGTGGTGAATGGGACCCAGTACTTC. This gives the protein CASSPRFSGGAVVNGTQYF.